This TCR beta chain was observed in a study of PD-L1 blockade in urothelial cancer. At the level of the study: About nine tenths of the roughly 29 patients comprised males who had bladder-origin urothelial cancer.

The germline V gene has CDR1 GTSNPN and CDR2 SVGIG (reference sequence). V lost 5 bases, J lost 8 bases, and 4 bases stayed unmatched. CDR3 length: 11 residues. Using immunoSEQ multiplex PCR, the repertoire was profiled, and TCRdb retains in-frame clones only, with some absent. The data show 25,000 to 35,000 clones, with around 87% seen just once and about 3.4% held by the top ten. The chain employs TRBV30 and TRBJ1-2; the match to TRBD1 covers 8 bases. This sample comprised PBMCs, obtained around atezolizumab (anti-PD-L1) treatment. This clonotype was sampled from a man aged 50-60 years with urothelial cancer. CDR3 nucleotides: TGTGCCTGGTCAGGGGGCGGAGGCTACACCTTC. It specifies CAWSGGGGYTF. Complete variable domain (other parts from reference TRBV30 and TRBJ1-2): SQTIHQWPATLVQPVGSPLSLECTVEGTSNPNLYWYRQAAGRGLQLLFYSVGIGQISSEVPQNLSASRPQDRQFILSSKKLLLSDSGFYLCAWSGGGGYTFGSGTRLTVV.